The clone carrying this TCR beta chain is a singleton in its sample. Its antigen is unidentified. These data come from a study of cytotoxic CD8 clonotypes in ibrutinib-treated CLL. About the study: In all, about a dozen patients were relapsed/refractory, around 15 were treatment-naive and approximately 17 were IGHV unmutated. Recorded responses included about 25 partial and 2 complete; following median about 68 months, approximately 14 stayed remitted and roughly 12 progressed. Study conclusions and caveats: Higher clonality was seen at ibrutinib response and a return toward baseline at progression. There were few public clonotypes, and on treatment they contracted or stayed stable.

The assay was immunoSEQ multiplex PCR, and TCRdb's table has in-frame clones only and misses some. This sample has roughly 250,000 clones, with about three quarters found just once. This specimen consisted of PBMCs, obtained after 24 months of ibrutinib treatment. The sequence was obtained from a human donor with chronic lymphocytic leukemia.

The CDR3 bases are TGTGCCAGCAGCCGGACTAGCGGGAGGGGCAATGAGCAGTTCTTC. This sequence encodes CASSRTSGRGNEQFF. The chain is built from TRBV9 and TRBJ2-1; TRBD2 matches at 15 bases. The CDR3 is 15 residues long. After removal of 4 bases from V and 6 bases from J, the junction contained 2 bases not matched to a gene. The germline gives CDR1 SGDLS, CDR2 YYNGEE.